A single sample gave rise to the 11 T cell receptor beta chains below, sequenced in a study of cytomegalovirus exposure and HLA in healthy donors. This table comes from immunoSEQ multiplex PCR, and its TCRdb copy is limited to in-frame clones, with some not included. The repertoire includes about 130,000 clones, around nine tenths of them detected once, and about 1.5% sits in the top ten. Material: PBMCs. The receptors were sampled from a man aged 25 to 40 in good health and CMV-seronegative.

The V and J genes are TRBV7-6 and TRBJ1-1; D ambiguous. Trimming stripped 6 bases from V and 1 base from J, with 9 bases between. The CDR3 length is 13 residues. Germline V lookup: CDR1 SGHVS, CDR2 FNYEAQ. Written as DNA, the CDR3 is TGTGCCAGCAGACAGAATTGGAACACTGAAGCTTTCTTT. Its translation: CASRQNWNTEAFF.

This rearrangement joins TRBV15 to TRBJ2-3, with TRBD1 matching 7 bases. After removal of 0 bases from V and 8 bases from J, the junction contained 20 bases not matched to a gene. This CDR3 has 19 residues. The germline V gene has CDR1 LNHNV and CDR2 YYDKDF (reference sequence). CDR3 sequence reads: CATSRDRIGGEVLVGTQYF. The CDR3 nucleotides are TGTGCCACCAGCAGAGATCGTATAGGGGGCGAGGTCTTAGTAGGTACGCAGTATTTT.

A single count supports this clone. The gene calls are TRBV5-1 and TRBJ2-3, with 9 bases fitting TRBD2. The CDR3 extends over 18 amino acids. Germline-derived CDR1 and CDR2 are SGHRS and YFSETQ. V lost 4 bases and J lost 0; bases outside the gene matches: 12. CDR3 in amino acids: CASSGTMTSGLSTDTQYF. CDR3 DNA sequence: TGCGCCAGCAGCGGAACGATGACTAGCGGCCTAAGCACAGATACGCAGTATTTT. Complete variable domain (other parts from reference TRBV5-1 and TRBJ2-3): KAGVTQTPRYLIKTRGQQVTLSCSPISGHRSVSWYQQTPGQGLQFLFEYFSETQRNKGNFPGRFSGRQFSNSRSEMNVSTLELGDSALYLCASSGTMTSGLSTDTQYFGPGTRLTVL.

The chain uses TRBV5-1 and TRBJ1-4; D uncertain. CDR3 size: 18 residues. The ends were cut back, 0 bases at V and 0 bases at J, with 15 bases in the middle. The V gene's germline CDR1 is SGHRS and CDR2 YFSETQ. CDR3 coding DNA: TGCGCCAGCAGCTTGGACACCCCCGGGAGGTCAACTAATGAAAAACTGTTTTTT. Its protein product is CASSLDTPGRSTNEKLFF.

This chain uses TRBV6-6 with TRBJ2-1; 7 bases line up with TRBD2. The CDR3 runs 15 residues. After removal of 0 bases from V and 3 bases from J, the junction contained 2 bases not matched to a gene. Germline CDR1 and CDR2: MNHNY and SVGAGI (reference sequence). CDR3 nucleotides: TGTGCCAGCAGTTACTCGGCGGGAGTCTACAATGAGCAGTTCTTC. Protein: CASSYSAGVYNEQFF.

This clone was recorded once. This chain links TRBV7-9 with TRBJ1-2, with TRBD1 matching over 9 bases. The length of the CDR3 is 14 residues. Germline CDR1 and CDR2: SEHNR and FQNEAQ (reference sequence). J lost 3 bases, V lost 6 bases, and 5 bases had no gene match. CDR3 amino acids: CASSRDREDYGYTF. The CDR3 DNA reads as TGTGCCAGCAGTCGGGACAGGGAAGACTATGGCTACACCTTC.

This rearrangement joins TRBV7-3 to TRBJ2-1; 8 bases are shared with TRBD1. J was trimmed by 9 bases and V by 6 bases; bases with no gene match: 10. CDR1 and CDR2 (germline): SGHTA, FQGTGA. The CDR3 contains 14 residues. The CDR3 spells CASRKRTGSGEQFF. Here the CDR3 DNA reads TGTGCCAGCAGAAAGAGGACAGGGTCGGGTGAGCAGTTCTTC.

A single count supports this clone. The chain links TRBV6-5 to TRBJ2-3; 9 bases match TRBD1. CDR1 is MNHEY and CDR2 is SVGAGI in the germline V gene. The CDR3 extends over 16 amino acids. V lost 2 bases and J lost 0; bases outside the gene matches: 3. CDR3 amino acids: CASSYGQGSSTDTQYF. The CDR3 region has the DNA TGTGCCAGCAGTTACGGACAGGGGTCTAGCACAGATACGCAGTATTTT.

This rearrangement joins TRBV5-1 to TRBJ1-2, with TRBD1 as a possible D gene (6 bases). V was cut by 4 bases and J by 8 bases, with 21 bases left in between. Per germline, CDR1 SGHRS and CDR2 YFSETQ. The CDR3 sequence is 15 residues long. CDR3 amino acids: CASSRWDNKVGGYTF. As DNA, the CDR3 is TGCGCCAGCAGCAGATGGGACAATAAGGTTGGGGGCTACACCTTC.

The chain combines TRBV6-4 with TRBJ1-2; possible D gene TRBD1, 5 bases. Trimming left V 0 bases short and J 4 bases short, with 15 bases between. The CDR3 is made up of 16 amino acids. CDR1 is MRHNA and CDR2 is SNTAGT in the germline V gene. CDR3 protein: CASSDSSGGGIYGYTF. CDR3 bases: TGTGCCAGCAGTGACTCCTCGGGGGGTGGAATCTATGGCTACACCTTC.

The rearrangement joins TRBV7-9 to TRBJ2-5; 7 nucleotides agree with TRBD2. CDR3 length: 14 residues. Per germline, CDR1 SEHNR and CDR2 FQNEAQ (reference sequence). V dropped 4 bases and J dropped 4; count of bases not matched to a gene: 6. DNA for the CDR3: TGTGCCAGCAGCTCACAACTAGCGACAGAGACCCAGTACTTC. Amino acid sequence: CASSSQLATETQYF.